The 32 T cell receptor beta chains listed next were all sequenced from one sample in a study of human T cells and chemical hapten exposure. Time point here: patch test 1, 2 weeks after DPC sensitization. Treatment meaning: therapeutic diphenylcyclopropenone sensitization with weekly scalp DPC. Each CDR3 protein is one row after TCRdb ran MiXCR on the RACE reads. The top ten clones hold 7.5% to 9% of a sample with around 300,000 distinct CDR3 sequences, 5.5% to 8% of them seen once. Sequenced here: whole blood, sampled in connection with sensitization to the hapten diphenylcyclopropenone (DPC). The receptors here all came from a woman under 30 with alopecia areata. Some clones in this sample may be carry-over from other donors' samples.

This sequence joins TRBV28 and TRBJ1-6; 9 nucleotides agree with TRBD1. Germline V CDR1 and CDR2: MDHEN, SYDVKM. The CDR3 is made up of 17 amino acids. After removal of 2 bases from V and 7 bases from J, the junction contained 9 bases not matched to a gene. This CDR3 is CASSLPTSGTGNSPLHF. CDR3 nucleotides: TGTGCCAGCAGTTTACCGACGTCCGGGACAGGGAATTCACCCCTCCACTTT.

The rearrangement links TRBV28 to TRBJ2-7; 9 bases agree with TRBD1. There are 15 residues in the CDR3. CDR1 is MDHEN, CDR2 SYDVKM, per germline. J lost 2 bases, V lost 7 bases, and 9 bases had no gene match. In DNA form, the CDR3 reads TGTGCCAGCAAAAATGGGGGGACAGGGACCTACGAGCAGTACTTC. Protein: CASKNGGTGTYEQYF. Full variable domain (remainder filled in from reference TRBV28 and TRBJ2-7): DVKVTQSSRYLVKRTGEKVFLECVQDMDHENMFWYRQDPGLGLRLIYFSYDVKMKEKGDIPEGYSVSREKKERFSLILESASTNQTSMYLCASKNGGTGTYEQYFGPGTRLTVT.

This clonotype was counted at least ten times. The chain employs TRBV2 and TRBJ1-2, with 7 nucleotides matching TRBD1. Trimming took 7 bases from V and 4 from J; bases not matched to a gene: 3. The V gene's germline CDR1 is SNHLY and CDR2 FYNNEI. This CDR3 has 12 residues. The chain's CDR3 is CASTPGGYGYTF. DNA for the CDR3: TGTGCCAGCACCCCAGGGGGCTATGGCTACACCTTC. Combining the CDR3 with reference TRBV2 and TRBJ1-2 gives the whole variable domain EPEVTQTPSHQVTQMGQEVILRCVPISNHLYFYWYRQILGQKVEFLVSFYNNEISEKSEIFDDQFSVERPDGSNFTLKIRSTKLEDSAMYFCASTPGGYGYTFGSGTRLTVV.

Many counts were recorded for this clonotype. J is TRBJ1-2 and V is TRBV7-2; D call uncertain. V lost 4 bases to trimming and J lost 4 bases, with 13 bases between them. Germline-derived CDR1 and CDR2 are SGHTA and FQGNSA. This CDR3 has 14 residues. The CDR3 coding sequence is TGTGCCAGCAGCTCACGGGTCGAGATCTATGGCTACACCTTC. Encoded protein: CASSSRVEIYGYTF.

The chain couples TRBV5-4 to TRBJ1-6; a weak D match, TRBD1 (5 bases). The CDR3 totals 13 residues. The germline V gene encodes CDR1 SGHNT and CDR2 YYREEE (reference sequence). The V and J ends lost 4 bases and 10 bases respectively, with 12 bases between them. The CDR3 DNA reads TGTGCCAGCAGCGGCGGTGGGGCCTCACCCCTCCACTTT. Protein product: CASSGGGASPLHF.

The chain recombines TRBV7-3 with TRBJ1-2, with D possibly being TRBD1 (6 bases). The CDR3 is 16 amino acids. V gave up 2 bases and J gave up 6 bases, with 19 bases separating them. Per germline, CDR1 SGHTA and CDR2 FQGTGA. As DNA, the CDR3 is TGTGCCAGCAGCTTAGCGGCGGGGGGCAGAATGGATGGCTACACCTTC. It encodes CASSLAAGGRMDGYTF.

V gene TRBV20-1 combines with J gene TRBJ1-2; a weak D match, TRBD1 (6 bases). The germline V gene has CDR1 DFQATT and CDR2 SNEGSKA (reference sequence). The V gene lost 0 bases and the J gene lost 7 bases, with 12 bases spanning the gap. The CDR3 consists of 13 residues. The CDR3 nucleotides read TGCAGTGCTAGAGAAGAGACAGGAATTGGCTACACCTTC. It translates to CSAREETGIGYTF.

V usage is TRBV5-6 and J usage is TRBJ2-7; 8 nucleotides line up with TRBD1. Germline V gene data show CDR1 as SGHDT and CDR2 as YYEEEE. V gave up 0 bases and J gave up 6 bases; unmatched junction bases: 11. This CDR3 comprises 16 residues. CDR3 bases: TGTGCCAGCAGCTTGGCCGGGACAGGCGCCATCGGCGAGCAGTACTTC. Residues: CASSLAGTGAIGEQYF.

The chain joins TRBV4-2 to TRBJ1-6; weak D call: TRBD1 (6 bases). The V end was cut by 1 base, the J end by 3 bases, with 16 bases between. The CDR3 runs to 18 residues. Germline CDR1 LGHNA, CDR2 YNFKEQ. CDR3 region: CASSQGAPQGNYNSPLHF. In nucleotides, the CDR3 is TGTGCCAGCAGCCAAGGGGCCCCCCAGGGGAACTATAATTCACCCCTCCACTTT.

V gene TRBV14 combines with J gene TRBJ2-2, with no clear D. The CDR3 sequence is 13 residues long. Trimming removed 6 bases from V and 4 bases from J, with 9 bases in between. Germline V gene lookup returns CDR1 SGHDN and CDR2 FVKESK. CDR3 loop: CASRGGSTGELFF. CDR3 bases: TGTGCCAGCAGGGGCGGAAGCACCGGGGAGCTGTTTTTT. The complete variable domain, with remaining parts taken from reference TRBV14 and TRBJ2-2, reads EAGVTQFPSHSVIEKGQTVTLRCDPISGHDNLYWYRRVMGKEIKFLLHFVKESKQDESGMPNNRFLAERTGGTYSTLKVQPAELEDSGVYFCASRGGSTGELFFGEGSRLTVL.

V is TRBV7-9 and J is TRBJ1-5; D unclear. The length of the CDR3 is 15 residues. V lost 5 bases and J 4 bases, leaving 15 bases between the germline ends. The germline V gene encodes CDR1 SEHNR and CDR2 FQNEAQ (reference sequence). For the CDR3, the DNA is TGTGCCAGCAGCCCAGTCGAGGGCGAGAATCAGCCCCAGCATTTT. Its protein is CASSPVEGENQPQHF.

This clonotype was seen a few times. The genes are TRBV7-9 and TRBJ2-3, with D possibly TRBD1 on 6 matching bases. The CDR3 runs 16 residues. V lost 4 bases to trimming and J lost 4 bases, with 18 bases between them. Germline values: CDR1 SEHNR, CDR2 FQNEAQ (reference sequence). This chain's CDR3 is CASSSSPDRHADTQYF. The CDR3 DNA sequence: TGTGCCAGCAGCTCCTCCCCCGACAGGCACGCAGATACGCAGTATTTT.

The rearrangement uses TRBV7-9 and TRBJ2-1; a weak D match, TRBD2 (5 bases). This CDR3 region has 13 residues. Between the trimmed V and J ends, which lost 10 bases and 3 bases, there was a span of 13 bases. CDR1 and CDR2 from the germline V gene are SEHNR and FQNEAQ (reference sequence). CDR3 nucleotides: TGTGCCACCGGCCAAGGAGGCTACAATGAGCAGTTCTTC. Its translation: CATGQGGYNEQFF. Combining the CDR3 with reference TRBV7-9 and TRBJ2-1 gives the whole variable domain DTGVSQNPRHKITKRGQNVTFRCDPISEHNRLYWYRQTLGQGPEFLTYFQNEAQLEKSRLLSDRFSAERPKGSFSTLEIQRTEQGDSAMYLCATGQGGYNEQFFGPGTRLTVL.

This clonotype occurred many times. The chain combines TRBV13 with TRBJ2-1; 8 bases are a match to TRBD2. After removal of 2 bases from V and 9 bases from J, the junction contained 6 bases not matched to a gene. From germline, CDR1 is PRHDT and CDR2 FYEKMQ (reference sequence). The CDR3 contains 14 residues. DNA for the CDR3: TGTGCCAGCAGCTTAAACGGGGGGGCCTTTGAGCAGTTCTTC. Protein: CASSLNGGAFEQFF. Using reference TRBV13 and TRBJ2-1 for the parts outside the CDR3, the full variable domain is AAGVIQSPRHLIKEKRETATLKCYPIPRHDTVYWYQQGPGQDPQFLISFYEKMQSDKGSIPDRFSAQQFSDYHSELNMSSLELGDSALYFCASSLNGGAFEQFFGPGTRLTVL.

This clonotype appeared a few times. The rearrangement links TRBV28 to TRBJ1-5; D is unresolved. V was clipped by 7 bases and J by 0 bases, with 10 bases between them. Germline CDR1 reads MDHEN; CDR2 reads SYDVKM. The CDR3 length is 14 residues. The CDR3: CASTQEGSNQPQHF. CDR3 DNA: TGTGCCAGCACTCAGGAGGGTAGCAATCAGCCCCAGCATTTT.

This sequence joins TRBV11-2 and TRBJ2-7; D is unresolved. The CDR3 loop spans 13 amino acids. Germline CDR1 and CDR2: SGHAT and FQNNGV. V dropped 8 bases and J dropped 4 bases, with 15 bases sitting between them. The CDR3 nucleotides read TGTGCCAGCGGATACCGATTGGAATACGAGCAGTACTTC. Protein: CASGYRLEYEQYF.

The chain couples TRBV11-3 to TRBJ2-1; no reliable D call. Germline assignment: CDR1 SGHNT and CDR2 YENEEA. CDR3 size: 14 residues. Trimming cost V 1 base and J 5 bases, with 9 bases left between them. Here the CDR3 DNA reads TGTGCCAGCAGCTTAGGTCGCGGAAACAATGAGCAGTTCTTC. It codes for CASSLGRGNNEQFF.

This clonotype was seen a few times. The chain has TRBV13 and TRBJ2-3, with TRBD2 matching 9 bases. This CDR3 comprises 17 residues. The V and J ends lost 4 bases and 2 bases, in that order; junction bases with no gene match: 10. The germline V gene has CDR1 PRHDT and CDR2 FYEKMQ (reference sequence). The CDR3 spells CASSSRSSGVLTDTQYF. CDR3 nucleotides: TGTGCCAGCAGCTCTAGGTCTAGCGGGGTACTCACAGATACGCAGTATTTT.

This clonotype has more than one count but fewer than ten. V is TRBV20-1 and J is TRBJ2-4, with D possibly matching TRBD1 (5 bases). V gave up 0 bases and J gave up 1 base, with 13 bases separating them. This CDR3 has 16 amino acids. Germline CDR1 is DFQATT and CDR2 is SNEGSKA (reference sequence). CDR3 sequence: CSARDYGAGAKNIQYF. Written as DNA, the CDR3 is TGCAGTGCTAGAGATTATGGGGCCGGGGCCAAAAACATTCAGTACTTC.

J is TRBJ1-2 and V is TRBV20-1; no definite D call. The CDR3 extends over 13 amino acids. CDR1 and CDR2 from the germline V gene are DFQATT and SNEGSKA (reference sequence). V shed 1 base and J shed 1 base, with 7 bases lying between them. CDR3 in DNA: TGCAGTGCTAGAGGAACAGTTAACTATGGCTACACCTTC. It translates to CSARGTVNYGYTF.

The rearrangement joins TRBV11-2 to TRBJ2-3, with 9 bases fitting TRBD2. The CDR3 is 15 residues long. Germline CDR1 reads SGHAT; CDR2 reads FQNNGV. Germline trimming cut 4 bases from V and 7 bases from J; bases unmatched to any gene: 9. The CDR3 protein is CASSSTSGGTHTQYF. Here the CDR3 DNA reads TGTGCCAGCAGCTCGACTAGCGGAGGCACTCATACGCAGTATTTT.

This clonotype was counted ten times or more. The chain is built from TRBV3-1 and TRBJ1-2; 7 nucleotides line up with TRBD1. CDR3 length equals 13 residues. Trimming took 3 bases from V and 2 from J; bases not matched to a gene: 0. The germline V gene has CDR1 LGHDT and CDR2 YNNKEL (reference sequence). Here the CDR3 reads CASSQDRNYGYTF. CDR3 DNA sequence: TGTGCCAGCAGCCAGGACAGGAACTATGGCTACACCTTC. The whole variable domain, remainder taken from reference TRBV3-1 and TRBJ1-2, is DTAVSQTPKYLVTQMGNDKSIKCEQNLGHDTMYWYKQDSKKFLKIMFSYNNKELIINETVPNRFSPKSPDKAHLNLHINSLELGDSAVYFCASSQDRNYGYTFGSGTRLTVV.

V is TRBV11-2 and J is TRBJ2-5; D perhaps matches TRBD2 (6 bases). V was trimmed by 5 bases and J by 2 bases, leaving 15 bases between them. There are 15 residues in the CDR3. Germline V gene sequence: CDR1 SGHAT, CDR2 FQNNGV. For the CDR3, the DNA is TGTGCCAGCAGCCTCCCCAGCGGGCCTCAAGAGACCCAGTACTTC. Amino acids: CASSLPSGPQETQYF.

The rearrangement links TRBV4-2 to TRBJ1-6; D unresolved. The CDR3 spans 15 residues. Trimming cost V 2 bases and J 7 bases, with 12 bases left between them. The germline V gene encodes CDR1 LGHNA and CDR2 YNFKEQ. CDR3 amino acids: CASSQSGNLNSPLHF. The CDR3 DNA reads as TGTGCCAGCAGCCAATCCGGCAACTTAAATTCACCCCTCCACTTT.

This clonotype was counted a few times. This chain uses TRBV7-9 with TRBJ2-3; 9 bases align to TRBD2. The CDR3 sequence is 15 residues long. Trimming at V came to 5 bases and at J to 7 bases, leaving 10 bases not matched to a gene. Germline CDR1 and CDR2: SEHNR and FQNEAQ (reference sequence). CDR3 nucleotides: TGTGCCAGCAGCGCTAGTAGCGGGGGCTCTTATACGCAGTATTTT. Translation: CASSASSGGSYTQYF.

This clonotype was detected a few times. The chain has TRBV6-5 and TRBJ2-3, with D hard to call. Trimming removed 2 bases at V and 0 bases at J, with 9 bases between. The CDR3 covers 15 residues. Germline V gene data show CDR1 as MNHEY and CDR2 as SVGAGI. The CDR3 DNA reads TGTGCCAGCAGTTACACAGTCTCTAGCACAGATACGCAGTATTTT. It is translated as CASSYTVSSTDTQYF.

The chain employs TRBV7-2 and TRBJ1-6; no firm D call. Per germline, CDR1 SGHTA and CDR2 FQGNSA. The V end lost 1 base, the J end lost 9 bases, and 13 bases lay between the germline ends. The CDR3 is 15 amino acids. CDR3 sequence reads: CASSLGGRVGSPLHF. DNA for the CDR3: TGTGCCAGCAGCTTAGGAGGGAGGGTTGGTTCACCCCTCCACTTT.

This clonotype was counted at least ten times. The V call is TRBV27, the J call TRBJ1-2; 8 positions agree with TRBD1. The CDR3 runs to 15 residues. V gave up 4 bases and J gave up 8 bases; unmatched junction bases: 12. CDR1 is MNHEY, CDR2 SMNVEV, per germline (reference sequence). As DNA, the CDR3 is TGTGCCAGCAGTTCAACCCAGGGGGCAGCCTCAGGCTACACCTTC. Its protein is CASSSTQGAASGYTF.

The chain carries TRBV7-2 and TRBJ2-1; D is perhaps TRBD1 (6 bases). Trimming shortened V by 5 bases and J by 10 bases, and 12 bases separated the two germline ends. CDR1 is SGHTA, CDR2 FQGNSA, per germline. The CDR3 is 12 residues long. The CDR3 protein is CASSPQGQEQFF. DNA of the CDR3: TGTGCCAGCAGCCCCCAGGGGCAGGAGCAGTTCTTC.

This clonotype was recorded many times. The rearrangement uses TRBV28 and TRBJ1-1; D gene unclear. This CDR3 is built from 11 residues. Germline CDR1 is MDHEN and CDR2 is SYDVKM. Trimming left V 2 bases short and J 7 bases short, with 5 bases between. CDR3 in DNA: TGTGCCAGCAGTTTAGGGGATGAAGCTTTCTTT. It is translated as CASSLGDEAFF.

This clonotype has at least ten counts. The chain uses TRBV29-1 and TRBJ2-2, with 7 bases identical to TRBD1. Germline lookup yields CDR1 SQVTM and CDR2 ANQGSEA. There are 15 residues in the CDR3. Germline trimming cut 1 base from V and 2 bases from J; bases unmatched to any gene: 4. For the CDR3, the DNA is TGCAGCGTTGAAGGACAGGGAGTAAACACCGGGGAGCTGTTTTTT. It yields the protein CSVEGQGVNTGELFF.

This clonotype was picked up many times. The chain combines TRBV7-2 with TRBJ2-1, with D perhaps TRBD2 (5 bases). V gave up 4 bases and J gave up 15 bases, with 19 bases separating them. Germline CDR1 SGHTA, CDR2 FQGNSA. The CDR3 covers 13 residues. The CDR3: CASSYPGSFSPFF. CDR3 in DNA: TGTGCCAGCAGCTACCCGGGAAGCTTTAGTCCGTTCTTC.